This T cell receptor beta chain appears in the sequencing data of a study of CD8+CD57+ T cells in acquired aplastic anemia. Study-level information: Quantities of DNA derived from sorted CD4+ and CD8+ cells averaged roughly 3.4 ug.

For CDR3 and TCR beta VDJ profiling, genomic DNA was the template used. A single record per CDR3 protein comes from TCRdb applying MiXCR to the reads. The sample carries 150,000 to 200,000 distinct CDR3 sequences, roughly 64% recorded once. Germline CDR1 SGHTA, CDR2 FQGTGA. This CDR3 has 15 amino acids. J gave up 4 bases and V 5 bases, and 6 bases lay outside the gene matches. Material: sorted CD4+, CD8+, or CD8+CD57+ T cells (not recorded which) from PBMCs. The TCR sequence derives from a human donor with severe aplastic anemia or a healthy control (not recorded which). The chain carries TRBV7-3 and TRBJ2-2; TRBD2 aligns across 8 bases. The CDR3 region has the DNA TGTGCCAGCAGCCCCGGGGGGGCCGTCACCGGGGAGCTGTTTTTT. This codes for CASSPGGAVTGELFF.